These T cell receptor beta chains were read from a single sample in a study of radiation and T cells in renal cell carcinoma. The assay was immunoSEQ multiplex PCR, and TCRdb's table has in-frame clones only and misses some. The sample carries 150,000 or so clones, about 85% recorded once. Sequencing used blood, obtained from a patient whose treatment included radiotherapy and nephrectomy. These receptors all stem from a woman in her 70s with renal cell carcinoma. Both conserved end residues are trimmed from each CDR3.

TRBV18 ASTGGNTDTQY
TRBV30 AWKGAGYTEAF
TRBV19 ASSPPEGPGGTDTQY
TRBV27 ASSDNPGSNQPQH
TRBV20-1 SARTDLGYT
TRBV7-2 ASSVHRGPYGYT
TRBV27 ASAGTVNIQY
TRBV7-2 ASSLDLYGYT
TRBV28 ASSPSGQGGNEQF
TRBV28 ASVKSGQGDSPLH
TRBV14 ASSPGTSGGAAYNEQF
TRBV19 ASSSQRDWAGELF
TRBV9 ASSNRDRVGNEQF
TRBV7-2 ASSRDRGITDTQY
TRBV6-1 ASSEGYDEQF
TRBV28 ASSFGAKHVATYGYT
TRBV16 ASSQSRGFYGYT
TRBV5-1 ASSPRLAGHNEQF
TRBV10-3 AISGQPNYGYT
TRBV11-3 ASTPGTGGPHGYT
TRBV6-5 ASRRDRGGQPQH
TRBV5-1 ASSFGNTEAF
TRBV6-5 ASSPGQGAEDTQY
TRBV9 ASSVGGPTNEKLF
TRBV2 ASSDTASSPLH
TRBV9 ASSPGGGVAAGTEAF
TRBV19 ASSPRGGAPMNTEAF
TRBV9 ASSVDIGNYGYT
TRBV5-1 ASSYGTGVDGYT